What follows are 21 T cell receptor beta chains derived from one specimen sequenced in a study of shared clonotypes between healthy human individuals. CD45RO-negative, CCR7-positively selected cells formed the naive CD8 fraction, excluding terminally differentiated effector memory CD45RA+ cells. TCRdb's table, derived via immunoSEQ multiplex PCR, lists solely in-frame clones and lacks some. Of about 2.2 million clones detected, approximately 92% appear once; the ten largest clones hold roughly 1.7%. Specimen: naive CD8+ T cells from PBMCs. The receptors were sampled from a man aged 18-30 years in good health. Some clones in this sample may be carry-over from other donors' samples.

The CDR3 DNA follows: TGTGCCAGCAGTTTGACCCTCCGCGGGGATCAGCCCCAGCATTTT. Protein product: CASSLTLRGDQPQHF. V and J are TRBV27 and TRBJ1-5; no definite D call. Looked up from germline, CDR1 is MNHEY and CDR2 is SMNVEV (reference sequence). The CDR3 runs 15 residues. V was clipped by 3 bases and J by 5 bases, with 14 bases between them.

The V and J genes are TRBV28 and TRBJ2-5; a possible D gene is TRBD2 (5 bases). This CDR3 region has 14 residues. CDR1 is MDHEN and CDR2 is SYDVKM in the germline V gene. V gave up 8 bases and J gave up 5 bases, with 18 bases separating them. CDR3 coding DNA: TGTGCCAGCCGGACTTGGGCCAATGTGGAGACCCAGTACTTC. Translating gives CASRTWANVETQYF.

The V and J genes are TRBV14 and TRBJ2-7; 10 bases map to TRBD2. Unmatched junction bases numbered 2, after V lost 0 bases and J lost 0 bases. The CDR3 is 16 residues long. Germline V gives CDR1 SGHDN, CDR2 FVKESK. The CDR3 here is CASSQEASGGSYEQYF. For the CDR3, the DNA is TGTGCCAGCAGCCAAGAGGCTAGCGGGGGCTCCTACGAGCAGTACTTC.

This clone has a handful of counts. The V gene is TRBV2, the J gene TRBJ1-1, with D hard to call. CDR1 is SNHLY, CDR2 FYNNEI, per germline. V gave up 3 bases and J gave up 6 bases, with 8 bases separating them. The CDR3 sequence is 12 residues long. Written as DNA, the CDR3 is TGTGCCAGCAGTGATAAAGACCCTGAAGCTTTCTTT. Translation gives CASSDKDPEAFF.

For the CDR3, the DNA is TGCGCCAGCAGCCAAGAGCCGGGGGAAAACTACGAGCAGTACTTC. Protein product: CASSQEPGENYEQYF. The genes are TRBV4-3 and TRBJ2-7, with D possibly being TRBD2 (6 bases). The V gene's germline CDR1 is LGHNA and CDR2 YSLEER. CDR3 length: 15 residues. V lost 0 bases and J lost 3, with 12 bases in between.

CDR3 nucleotides: TGTGCCTGGAGTGTAGGGGCAGGACCCTACGAGCAGTACTTC. Translation gives CAWSVGAGPYEQYF. V is TRBV30 and J is TRBJ2-7, with D maybe TRBD1 (5 bases). CDR1 and CDR2 (germline): GTSNPN, SVGIG (reference sequence). CDR3 size: 14 residues. V shed 0 bases and J shed 2 bases, with 11 bases lying between them. Using reference TRBV30 and TRBJ2-7 for the parts outside the CDR3, the full variable domain is SQTIHQWPATLVQPVGSPLSLECTVEGTSNPNLYWYRQAAGRGLQLLFYSVGIGQISSEVPQNLSASRPQDRQFILSSKKLLLSDSGFYLCAWSVGAGPYEQYFGPGTRLTVT.

The chain carries TRBV6-1 and TRBJ2-5; maybe TRBD2 (6 bases). Trimming took off 5 bases at V and 5 bases at J, with 18 bases between the two ends. CDR1 is MNHNS and CDR2 is SASEGT in the germline V gene. This CDR3 is built from 15 residues. The CDR3 here is CASSNRLVKPETQYF. DNA of the CDR3: TGTGCCAGCAGTAATCGACTAGTTAAGCCGGAGACCCAGTACTTC.

The J gene is TRBJ2-3, the V gene TRBV11-2; perhaps TRBD2 as D (5 bases). Germline V gene data show CDR1 as SGHAT and CDR2 as FQNNGV. V dropped 4 bases and J dropped 4 bases, with 15 bases sitting between them. The CDR3 consists of 15 residues. CDR3 in DNA: TGTGCCAGCAGCTCCCGGGCCCGAGCGGCAGATACGCAGTATTTT. Residues: CASSSRARAADTQYF.

The chain employs TRBV27 and TRBJ2-7; 7 nucleotides agree with TRBD2. This CDR3 is built from 16 residues. Germline CDR1 MNHEY, CDR2 SMNVEV (reference sequence). With 5 bases clipped from V and 4 bases from J, the junction kept 14 bases outside the gene matches. CDR3 DNA sequence: TGTGCCAGCAGTGTGGGAAGGGGCGGGAGTCGATACGAGCAGTACTTC. It encodes CASSVGRGGSRYEQYF.

This chain links TRBV14 with TRBJ2-3, with 8 bases aligning to TRBD2. The CDR3 is 18 residues long. V shed 0 bases, J shed 4 bases, and the junction held 12 bases outside the gene matches. Germline V gives CDR1 SGHDN, CDR2 FVKESK. The CDR3 is CASSQDPWEREQADTQYF. As DNA, the CDR3 is TGTGCCAGCAGCCAAGACCCCTGGGAGCGGGAGCAAGCAGATACGCAGTATTTT.

The chain has TRBV9 and TRBJ2-1; 13 bases are shared with TRBD2. J was trimmed by 5 bases and V by 3 bases; bases with no gene match: 2. This CDR3 comprises 15 residues. Germline assignment: CDR1 SGDLS and CDR2 YYNGEE. The CDR3 coding sequence is TGTGCCAGCAGCGGAGGACTAGCGGGGGACAATGAGCAGTTCTTC. As protein: CASSGGLAGDNEQFF. Full variable domain (remainder filled in from reference TRBV9 and TRBJ2-1): DSGVTQTPKHLITATGQRVTLRCSPRSGDLSVYWYQQSLDQGLQFLIQYYNGEERAKGNILERFSAQQFPDLHSELNLSSLELGDSALYFCASSGGLAGDNEQFFGPGTRLTVL.

In this sample, this clone turned up once. The CDR3 does not close with the conserved phenylalanine or tryptophan, likely indicating a read error. The limits of the CDR3 on the DNA are not certain, so only TCRdb's listed CDR3 is given. V gene TRBV5-6 combines with J gene TRBJ1-1; TRBD1, as called in the table, went unchecked against the DNA. Germline V CDR1 and CDR2: SGHDT, YYEEEE. The CDR3 adds up to 14 amino acids, both ends counted. The CDR3 spells CASSLEWDRDSPQV.

V gene TRBV11-2 combines with J gene TRBJ2-2; 7 positions match TRBD1. From germline, CDR1 is SGHAT and CDR2 FQNNGV. The ends lost 1 base at V and 1 base at J; junction bases unmatched: 9. The CDR3 contains 18 residues. This chain's CDR3 is CASSLGPLTGMNTGELFF. The CDR3 DNA reads as TGTGCCAGCAGCTTAGGCCCTTTGACAGGGATGAACACCGGGGAGCTGTTTTTT.

About this clone: Other DNA variants within this sample encode the same CDR3. V gene TRBV10-3 combines with J gene TRBJ2-6, with D hard to call. This CDR3 spans 17 amino acids. Germline V gene lookup returns CDR1 ENHRY and CDR2 SYGVKD. Trimming cost V 0 bases and J 0 bases, with 9 bases left between them. The CDR3 bases are TGTGCCATCAGTGAGTCCCGGACGGTCTCTGGGGCCAACGTCCTGACTTTC. Its translation is CAISESRTVSGANVLTF.

This clone came up a few times. This could be a read error, since a much larger clone is one nucleotide away. The same CDR3 is also encoded by other DNA sequences in this sample. CDR3 sequence reads: CASSLGEKLFF. Written as DNA, the CDR3 is TGTGCCAGCAGTTTAGGGGAAAAACTGTTTTTT. The chain is built from TRBV27 and TRBJ1-4; D is undetermined. Germline CDR1 reads MNHEY; CDR2 reads SMNVEV (reference sequence). V lost 2 bases and J 8 bases, leaving 3 bases between the germline ends. The CDR3 runs to 11 residues. The full variable domain, rest sourced from reference TRBV27 and TRBJ1-4, is EAQVTQNPRYLITVTGKKLTVTCSQNMNHEYMSWYRQDPGLGLRQIYYSMNVEVTDKGDVPEGYKVSRKEKRNFPLILESPSPNQTSLYFCASSLGEKLFFGSGTQLSVL.

This clone was observed a single time. The chain couples TRBV5-1 to TRBJ2-7; 7 bases map to TRBD1. This CDR3 contains 12 residues. V shed 8 bases and J 4 bases; nucleotides not matched to a gene: 6. The germline CDR1 and CDR2 sequences are SGHRS and YFSETQ. The CDR3 DNA sequence: TGCGCCAGTTCTGACAGGGAGTACGAGCAGTACTTC. Amino acids: CASSDREYEQYF.

For the CDR3, the DNA is TGTGCCAGCAGCTCAGATCAGGGCTATGAGCAGTTCTTC. Its protein product is CASSSDQGYEQFF. The rearrangement uses TRBV11-3 and TRBJ2-1; TRBD1 is a possible D gene (5 bases). Germline CDR1 reads SGHNT; CDR2 reads YENEEA. V lost 4 bases and J 8 bases, leaving 12 bases between the germline ends. This CDR3 spans 13 amino acids.

With regard to this clone: Other DNA sequences in the same sample also yield this CDR3. V and J are TRBV20-1 and TRBJ2-7; D not resolved. Germline loops: CDR1 DFQATT, CDR2 SNEGSKA (reference sequence). V was clipped by 5 bases and J by 3 bases, with 5 bases between them. The CDR3 loop spans 10 amino acids. The chain's CDR3 is CSAQNYEQYF. The CDR3 DNA is TGCAGTGCTCAAAACTACGAGCAGTACTTC.

The chain couples TRBV27 to TRBJ2-5, with a possible D match to TRBD1 (6 bases). CDR3 length: 16 amino acids. Germline loops: CDR1 MNHEY, CDR2 SMNVEV (reference sequence). V was pared by 1 base and J by 5 bases, with 17 bases between. CDR3 DNA: TGTGCCAGCAGTTTATTGTCCGGGACAACCCGGGAGACCCAGTACTTC. Its translation: CASSLLSGTTRETQYF.

The J gene is TRBJ1-2, the V gene TRBV5-1; D call uncertain. Per the germline V gene, CDR1 is SGHRS and CDR2 is YFSETQ. The CDR3 length is 14 residues. V shed 3 bases and J shed 5 bases, with 14 bases lying between them. The CDR3 DNA reads TGCGCCAGCAGCTCCCTCCTAGAAGATTATGGCTACACCTTC. Its translation is CASSSLLEDYGYTF.

V and J are TRBV4-2 and TRBJ2-7, with a tentative D call TRBD1 (5 bases). Trimming shortened V by 1 base and J by 0 bases, and 10 bases separated the two germline ends. Germline lookup yields CDR1 LGHNA and CDR2 YNFKEQ. The CDR3 length is 15 residues. CDR3 in amino acids: CASSQATGPSYEQYF. The CDR3 bases are TGTGCCAGCAGCCAAGCAACAGGTCCCTCCTACGAGCAGTACTTC.